This T cell receptor beta chain is drawn from a study of cytomegalovirus exposure and HLA in healthy donors. Study-wide background: Per a later analysis, the approximately 690 first-cohort and some 110 validation repertoires shared one platform.

Study-level points and caveats: Subsequent analysis found a tendency for first-cohort TCR clusters to co-occur within the 120 or so validation repertoires. Usually a TCR sequence was rare, but some public TCRs were found in many donors. Listed as cytomegalovirus-associated were 150 or so TCR beta chains.

The V end lost 5 bases, the J end lost 5 bases, and 12 bases lay between the germline ends. CDR3 length: 13 residues. Germline V lookup: CDR1 PRHDT, CDR2 FYEKMQ (reference sequence). As to this clone: Its antigen is not known.

Produced via immunoSEQ multiplex PCR; TCRdb's table is partial and in-frame only. This sample has over 150,000 clones, with roughly 86% found just once. The receptor was isolated from a human donor in good health. The chain employs TRBV13 and TRBJ1-2, with D possibly TRBD1 on 6 matching bases. The specimen was PBMCs. CDR3 protein: CASSAWGLYGYTF. DNA for the CDR3: TGTGCCAGCAGCGCCTGGGGGCTGTATGGCTACACCTTC.